These T cell receptor beta chains were read from a single sample in a study of CD8 T cells in Susac syndrome. TCRdb re-called the immunoSEQ multiplex PCR reads through MiXCR, storing one row per CDR3 protein. The repertoire holds over 80,000 distinct CDR3 sequences, about 93% seen once, with less than 0.35% in the top ten. Sequencing input: CD8+ T cells from PBMCs. The receptor source for this set is a human donor in good health. CDR3s include the opening cysteine and the closing phenylalanine or tryptophan. Fields, in order: V gene, CDR3 protein.

v_call: TRBV2
cdr3_aa: CASSEPSDRDGSSTNYGYTF

v_call: TRBV27
cdr3_aa: CASSELPEAGELFF

v_call: TRBV7-6
cdr3_aa: CASSSVDPTGEANEKLFF

v_call: TRBV15
cdr3_aa: CATSVARTYLGTEAFF

v_call: TRBV13
cdr3_aa: CASSLGRGGGYTF

v_call: TRBV7-3
cdr3_aa: CASSLRRTGRVEKLFF

v_call: TRBV4-2
cdr3_aa: CASSPGQGDTGELFF

v_call: TRBV6-2/TRBV6-3
cdr3_aa: CASSYTPREQYF

v_call: TRBV3-1
cdr3_aa: CASSREYNEQFF

v_call: TRBV2
cdr3_aa: CASSETGATF

v_call: TRBV3-1
cdr3_aa: CASNKGRFTGQPIYF

v_call: TRBV12-3/TRBV12-4
cdr3_aa: CASSLEVADYYSNQPQHF

v_call: TRBV9
cdr3_aa: CASSAHGAPTDTQYF

v_call: TRBV2
cdr3_aa: CASTGDNTEAFF

v_call: TRBV7-3
cdr3_aa: CASLYRGHNEQYF

v_call: TRBV2
cdr3_aa: CASSEGQLTYGYTF

v_call: TRBV7-9
cdr3_aa: CASSPPIGATQYF

v_call: TRBV10-3
cdr3_aa: CAIRESANTEAFF

v_call: TRBV5-1
cdr3_aa: CASSLKAAPSNEQFF

v_call: TRBV5-6
cdr3_aa: CASSFGAADTQYF

v_call: TRBV5-4
cdr3_aa: CASSSLDQVDTQYF

v_call: TRBV7-3
cdr3_aa: CASSLGGKETQYF

v_call: TRBV12-3/TRBV12-4
cdr3_aa: CASSLSSAEAFF

v_call: TRBV4-1
cdr3_aa: CASSQRTLNTEAFF

v_call: TRBV3-1
cdr3_aa: CASSQKGLSSGNTIYF

v_call: TRBV2
cdr3_aa: CASSDRTGGNQPQHF

v_call: TRBV15
cdr3_aa: CATSRTLETEAFF

v_call: TRBV15
cdr3_aa: CATSRGGRGTDTQYF

v_call: TRBV2
cdr3_aa: CASSEGTGRTEAFF

v_call: TRBV12-3/TRBV12-4
cdr3_aa: CASSSSRRMNTEAFF

v_call: TRBV19
cdr3_aa: CASSIDWENTEAFF

v_call: TRBV3-1
cdr3_aa: CASSPSVYQETQYF

v_call: TRBV7-3
cdr3_aa: CASRANTGELFF

v_call: TRBV20-1
cdr3_aa: CSAPAPQGYYGYTF

v_call: TRBV6-5
cdr3_aa: CASRSGGNSYEQYF